These T cell receptor beta chains were read from a single sample in a study of blood T cell repertoires in COVID-19. Sequencing was performed with immunoSEQ multiplex PCR; in TCRdb, only in-frame clones are kept and a portion is missing. The repertoire includes around 97,000 clones, 82% of them detected once, and 10% sits in the top ten. The sample was peripheral blood. The receptors come from a man in his 70s with acute or convalescent COVID-19. The CDR3 runs from the conserved cysteine through the conserved F or W. A D gene is named only where the DNA matches it firmly. Clone size is given for some rows only: seen once, a few or many times, or a class if the clone is expanded.

D gene	V gene	clone size	J gene	CDR3 length	CDR3 protein	CDR3 DNA
.	TRBV29-1	.	TRBJ1-3	13	CSVQIPRKPTIYF	TGCAGCGTTCAAATCCCAAGAAAGCCCACCATATATTTT
TRBD2	TRBV7-8	.	TRBJ2-3	16	CASSPTLAGVTDTQYF	TGTGCCAGCAGCCCTACACTAGCGGGAGTTACGGATACGCAGTATTTT
.	TRBV9	.	TRBJ2-1	12	CASSAQAGKQFF	TGTGCCAGCAGCGCGCAGGCGGGAAAGCAGTTCTTC
TRBD1	TRBV29-1	.	TRBJ1-2	13	CSVARGPSEGYTF	TGCAGCGTTGCTAGGGGGCCTAGTGAAGGCTACACCTTC
.	TRBV6-4	.	TRBJ2-1	15	CASSDSGTHYNEQFF	TGTGCCAGCAGTGACTCGGGCACTCACTACAATGAGCAGTTCTTC
.	TRBV5-5	.	TRBJ2-3	12	CASSLDSDTQYF	TGTGCCAGCAGCTTGGACTCAGATACGCAGTATTTT
TRBD1	TRBV3-1/TRBV3-2	.	TRBJ1-1	15	CASSQKTGGFTEAFF	TGTGCCAGCAGCCAAAAGACAGGGGGCTTTACTGAAGCTTTCTTT
.	TRBV6-2/TRBV6-3	.	TRBJ2-5	16	CASSYSKSGSQETQYF	TGTGCCAGCAGTTACTCGAAATCAGGCTCCCAAGAGACCCAGTACTTC
TRBD1	TRBV11-3	.	TRBJ1-1	14	CASSQQGVNTEAFF	TGTGCCAGCAGCCAACAGGGGGTGAACACTGAAGCTTTCTTT
.	TRBV19	.	TRBJ2-2	14	CASSSRERTGELFF	TGTGCCAGTAGTTCCCGGGAAAGAACCGGGGAGCTGTTTTTT
.	TRBV5-1	.	TRBJ2-2	16	CASSLWTSANTGELFF	TGCGCCAGCAGCTTGTGGACATCTGCGAACACCGGGGAGCTGTTTTTT
.	TRBV5-1	.	TRBJ2-3	14	CASSLGQSTDTQYF	TGCGCCAGCAGCTTGGGACAAAGCACAGATACGCAGTATTTT
TRBD1	TRBV25-1	.	TRBJ1-2	17	CASSDTTSGGGNYGYTF	TGTGCCAGCAGTGATACCACCTCAGGGGGAGGTAACTATGGCTACACCTTC
.	TRBV6-5	.	TRBJ1-6	15	CASSRRQSYNSPLHF	TGTGCCAGCAGTCGACGACAGTCCTATAATTCACCCCTCCACTTT
.	TRBV4-3	.	TRBJ1-5	15	CASSLDRGDNRPQHF	TGCGCCAGCAGCCTAGACCGAGGGGACAATCGACCCCAGCATTTT
TRBD2	TRBV5-1	.	TRBJ2-1	13	CASSAGGGNEQFF	TGCGCCAGCAGCGCCGGCGGGGGGAATGAGCAGTTCTTC
TRBD2	TRBV7-2	.	TRBJ2-3	16	CASSFRLAGTTDTQYF	TGTGCCAGCAGCTTTCGTCTAGCGGGTACCACAGATACGCAGTATTTT
TRBD1	TRBV4-1	few	TRBJ2-1	19	CASSQVVFLDRDTPLEQFF	TGCGCCAGCAGCCAAGTCGTCTTTCTCGACAGGGATACCCCATTAGAGCAGTTCTTC
.	TRBV24-1	.	TRBJ2-3	13	CATRAGSTDTQYF	TGTGCCACCAGAGCCGGGAGCACAGATACGCAGTATTTT
.	TRBV15	.	TRBJ1-5	16	CATSSPNGGRNQPQHF	TGTGCCACCAGCAGTCCCAACGGGGGAAGAAATCAGCCCCAGCATTTT
.	TRBV6-6	.	TRBJ1-5	12	CASSQPYQPQHF	TGTGCCAGCAGTCAGCCCTATCAGCCCCAGCATTTT
.	TRBV6-5	.	TRBJ2-3	13	CASRGRGTDTQYF	TGTGCCAGCCGAGGCAGGGGCACAGATACGCAGTATTTT
TRBD2	TRBV30	.	TRBJ2-3	16	CAWSPSGTSGTDTQYF	TGTGCCTGGAGTCCCTCCGGGACTAGCGGCACAGATACGCAGTATTTT
.	TRBV7-9	.	TRBJ1-1	14	CASSLVRDNSEAFF	TGTGCCAGCAGCTTAGTTCGGGACAACTCTGAAGCTTTCTTT
TRBD1	TRBV9	few	TRBJ2-1	16	CASSVGWGQGNNEQFF	TGTGCCAGCAGCGTAGGCTGGGGACAGGGGAACAATGAGCAGTTCTTC
TRBD2	TRBV7-3	few	TRBJ2-1	13	CASSSGLAFEQFF	TGTGCCAGCAGCTCGGGACTAGCGTTTGAGCAGTTCTTC
.	TRBV7-3	.	TRBJ1-5	13	CASSSGPGEPQHF	TGTGCCAGCAGCTCTGGGCCCGGGGAACCCCAGCATTTT
.	TRBV5-1	few	TRBJ2-3	16	CASSLALATSTDTQYF	TGCGCCAGCAGCTTAGCCCTCGCGACTTCCACAGATACGCAGTATTTT
.	TRBV28	once	TRBJ1-3	15	CASSLPLVAGNTIYF	TGTGCCAGCAGTTTACCACTCGTGGCTGGAAACACCATATATTTT
.	TRBV15	few	TRBJ2-3	14	CATSRDLPPDTQYF	TGTGCCACCAGCAGAGATCTCCCCCCAGATACGCAGTATTTT
.	TRBV6-4	.	TRBJ1-6	11	CASRTASPLHF	TGTGCCAGCAGAACAGCTTCACCCCTCCACTTT
.	TRBV27	.	TRBJ1-1	14	CASRDRGLNTEAFF	TGTGCCAGCAGGGACAGAGGTTTGAACACTGAAGCTTTCTTT
TRBD2	TRBV6-5	.	TRBJ2-7	14	CASSLKRERGEQYF	TGTGCCAGCAGTTTGAAGCGGGAACGAGGGGAGCAGTACTTC
TRBD1	TRBV7-8	.	TRBJ1-2	13	CVTTGSPSLGYTF	TGTGTTACGACAGGGTCTCCTTCGTTGGGCTACACCTTC
TRBD2	TRBV4-1	.	TRBJ2-7	19	CASSQDRLGTSGADYEQYF	TGCGCCAGCAGCCAAGATCGACTGGGGACTAGCGGGGCTGACTACGAGCAGTACTTC
.	TRBV9	many	TRBJ1-3	14	CASSVSGHPVTLYF	TGTGCCAGCAGCGTATCTGGGCACCCCGTAACCTTATATTTT
.	TRBV7-2	.	TRBJ1-1	14	CASSLSGIYTEAFF	TGTGCCAGCAGCTTATCAGGGATCTACACTGAAGCTTTCTTT
TRBD2	TRBV28	.	TRBJ2-2	15	CASSFLGLAYGELFF	TGTGCCAGCAGTTTTCTGGGACTAGCGTACGGGGAGCTGTTTTTT
.	TRBV3-1/TRBV3-2	once	TRBJ1-1	17	CASSQGFTGVLNTEAFF	TGTGCCAGCAGCCAAGGATTTACAGGTGTCTTGAACACTGAAGCTTTCTTT
.	TRBV3-1/TRBV3-2	.	TRBJ1-3	18	CASSQDWVRVNSGNTIYF	TGTGCCAGCAGCCAAGATTGGGTCAGGGTAAACTCTGGAAACACCATATATTTT
.	TRBV19	.	TRBJ1-5	17	CASSIFGGDYSNQPQHF	TGTGCCAGTAGTATTTTCGGGGGGGACTATAGCAATCAGCCCCAGCATTTT
.	TRBV15	.	TRBJ1-5	17	CATSRGGQLGSNQPQHF	TGTGCCACCAGCAGAGGGGGGCAGCTAGGCAGCAATCAGCCCCAGCATTTT
TRBD2	TRBV5-1	.	TRBJ2-2	16	CASRVGLAGATGELFF	TGCGCCAGCAGAGTGGGACTAGCGGGAGCGACCGGGGAGCTGTTTTTT
.	TRBV25-1	.	TRBJ1-1	13	CASSSGGATEAFF	TGTGCCAGCAGTTCAGGCGGGGCCACTGAAGCTTTCTTT
.	TRBV5-1	once	TRBJ1-5	14	CASSLGGIGQPQHF	TGCGCCAGCAGCTTGGGGGGCATTGGACAGCCCCAGCATTTT
TRBD2	TRBV9	.	TRBJ2-3	20	CASSVDGFGLAGKRTDTQYF	TGTGCCAGCAGCGTAGATGGTTTTGGGCTAGCGGGAAAACGCACAGATACGCAGTATTTT
TRBD1	TRBV27	.	TRBJ1-5	14	CASSFGDRNQPQHF	TGTGCCAGCAGTTTTGGGGACAGGAATCAGCCCCAGCATTTT
.	TRBV5-8	.	TRBJ2-7	16	CASSLAAGRSSYEQYF	TGTGCCAGCAGCTTGGCTGCGGGACGTTCCTCCTACGAGCAGTACTTC
.	TRBV5-5	.	TRBJ2-5	15	CASSTQQRVSETQYF	TGTGCCAGCAGCACCCAGCAGAGGGTTTCAGAGACCCAGTACTTC
.	TRBV2	.	TRBJ1-3	13	CAPQDLSGNTIYF	TGTGCCCCACAGGACCTCTCTGGAAACACCATATATTTT
TRBD1	TRBV25-1	.	TRBJ1-1	17	CASRNPLGTGRDTEAFF	TGTGCCAGCAGGAATCCCCTCGGGACAGGCCGGGACACTGAAGCTTTCTTT
TRBD2	TRBV15	.	TRBJ2-1	16	CATSRETAGTYNEQFF	TGTGCCACCAGCAGAGAGACAGCGGGGACTTACAATGAGCAGTTCTTC
TRBD2	TRBV5-5	.	TRBJ2-2	17	CASSYGLAGSNTGELFF	TGTGCCAGCAGTTATGGACTAGCGGGATCGAACACCGGGGAGCTGTTTTTT
.	TRBV30	.	TRBJ1-1	15	CAWTEGPGEGTEAFF	TGTGCCTGGACAGAAGGGCCGGGCGAGGGCACTGAAGCTTTCTTT